The 29 T cell receptor beta chains presented below share a single source sample, sequenced in a study of blood T cell repertoires in COVID-19 (TCRdb year 2020). Libraries came from the immunoSEQ multiplex PCR assay. This is the immuneACCESS table as TCRdb keeps it, with only in-frame sequences that have V and J called. A part of the clones is gone; compared with another copy, unresolved V genes explain less than half, and the rest is unexplained. The sample table records approximately 180,000 clones; 70% to 85% of these occur just once. The ten top clones hold about 9.1% of the sample. Sequencing input: peripheral blood. These receptors originate from a woman of 80 years or more with acute or convalescent COVID-19.

CDR3 in DNA: TGTGCCAGCAGCGTAGGAAGTTGGGAGGCCGGGGAGCTGTTTTTT. Translated, it gives CASSVGSWEAGELFF. The chain links TRBV9 to TRBJ2-2, with D possibly being TRBD2 (6 bases). The CDR3 covers 15 residues. Germline V gene lookup returns CDR1 SGDLS and CDR2 YYNGEE. V was pared by 0 bases and J by 6 bases, with 12 bases between.

This rearrangement joins TRBV19 to TRBJ1-5; TRBD1 is a possible D gene (5 bases). The ends were cut back, 1 base at V and 4 bases at J, with 8 bases in the middle. This CDR3 region has 14 residues. CDR1 is LNHDA and CDR2 is SQIVND in the germline V gene (reference sequence). Here the CDR3 DNA reads TGTGCCAGTAGTATAGTTAGGGGAAATCAGCCCCAGCATTTT. Translation: CASSIVRGNQPQHF.

The chain links TRBV6-5 to TRBJ2-1; D not resolved. V was pared by 8 bases and J by 7 bases, with 9 bases between. Germline V CDR1 and CDR2: MNHEY, SVGAGI. The CDR3 extends over 11 amino acids. This CDR3 is CASRSRNEQFF. CDR3 coding DNA: TGTGCCAGCCGTAGTCGAAATGAGCAGTTCTTC.

This clone has a single count. This chain links TRBV27 with TRBJ2-3; 9 bases align to TRBD1. V trimming: 6 bases; J trimming: 4 bases; junction bases outside the gene matches: 8. CDR3 length equals 15 residues. Germline V gene lookup returns CDR1 MNHEY and CDR2 SMNVEV (reference sequence). CDR3 bases: TGTGCCAGCAGGGGGACAGGGTACGGGCCAGATACGCAGTATTTT. Residues: CASRGTGYGPDTQYF.

This chain links TRBV11-3 with TRBJ2-3; D is unclear. The CDR3 sequence is 12 residues long. V lost 0 bases and J lost 4, with 2 bases in between. CDR1 is SGHNT and CDR2 is YENEEA in the germline V gene. The CDR3: CASSLDSDTQYF. CDR3 bases: TGTGCCAGCAGCTTAGACTCAGATACGCAGTATTTT.

The chain has TRBV6-6 and TRBJ1-2; 12 bases map to TRBD1. With V trimmed by 7 bases and J by 12 bases, 9 bases remained unmatched. The CDR3 extends over 13 amino acids. Germline assignment: CDR1 MNHNY and CDR2 SVGAGI (reference sequence). In DNA form, the CDR3 reads TGTGCCAGCAAGCCGGGACAGGGGGCTTGGGACACCTTC. It is translated as CASKPGQGAWDTF.

This chain connects TRBV30 to TRBJ1-3; 8 nucleotides match TRBD1. Losses at the gene ends were 5 bases for V and 0 bases for J; bases not matched to a gene: 6. CDR3 length equals 15 residues. Germline V lookup: CDR1 GTSNPN, CDR2 SVGIG (reference sequence). In DNA form, the CDR3 reads TGTGCCTGGGACAGGGGAAGGTTCTCTGGAAACACCATATATTTT. Amino acid sequence: CAWDRGRFSGNTIYF. Complete variable domain (other parts from reference TRBV30 and TRBJ1-3): SQTIHQWPATLVQPVGSPLSLECTVEGTSNPNLYWYRQAAGRGLQLLFYSVGIGQISSEVPQNLSASRPQDRQFILSSKKLLLSDSGFYLCAWDRGRFSGNTIYFGEGSWLTVV.

This sequence joins TRBV6-1 and TRBJ2-1; D is undetermined. V was clipped by 0 bases and J by 2 bases, with 8 bases between them. From germline, CDR1 is MNHNS and CDR2 SASEGT. The CDR3 spans 15 residues. CDR3 loop: CASSEAGWAYNEQFF. The CDR3 nucleotides are TGTGCCAGCAGTGAAGCGGGCTGGGCCTACAATGAGCAGTTCTTC.

The chain uses TRBV5-1 and TRBJ1-3; D perhaps matches TRBD1 (5 bases). This CDR3 is 16 amino acids long. CDR1 and CDR2 from the germline V gene are SGHRS and YFSETQ. The ends were cut back, 4 bases at V and 0 bases at J, with 14 bases in the middle. The CDR3 bases are TGCGCCAGCAGCCCCGGGGGGTTGTTCTCTGGAAACACCATATATTTT. Protein: CASSPGGLFSGNTIYF.

The table lists this clone with a count of one. The chain joins TRBV30 to TRBJ2-7; a weak D match, TRBD1 (5 bases). V shed 1 base and J shed 3 bases, with 7 bases lying between them. Per the germline V gene, CDR1 is GTSNPN and CDR2 is SVGIG (reference sequence). The CDR3 is 12 amino acids. CDR3 bases: TGTGCCTGGAGTGAAACAGGCTACGAGCAGTACTTC. It encodes CAWSETGYEQYF. The full variable domain, in which reference TRBV30 and TRBJ2-7 provide the parts outside the CDR3, is SQTIHQWPATLVQPVGSPLSLECTVEGTSNPNLYWYRQAAGRGLQLLFYSVGIGQISSEVPQNLSASRPQDRQFILSSKKLLLSDSGFYLCAWSETGYEQYFGPGTRLTVT.

The chain recombines TRBV27 with TRBJ1-2, with TRBD1 as a possible D gene (6 bases). V lost 5 bases and J 7 bases, leaving 11 bases between the germline ends. Germline V gives CDR1 MNHEY, CDR2 SMNVEV (reference sequence). This CDR3 is built from 12 residues. CDR3: CASSPLTGGYTF. The CDR3 nucleotides read TGTGCCAGCAGTCCCCTGACAGGTGGCTACACCTTC.

This chain uses TRBV6-5 with TRBJ1-2; TRBD1 matches at 9 bases. V lost 6 bases to trimming and J lost 5 bases; unmatched junction nucleotides: 7. The CDR3 runs to 14 residues. In germline, CDR1 is MNHEY, CDR2 SVGAGI. CDR3 bases: TGTGCCAGCAGGCCTCCGGGACAGGGTTATGGCTACACCTTC. It encodes CASRPPGQGYGYTF.

This CDR3 is CASSLSGGETQYF. CDR3 DNA sequence: TGTGCCAGCAGCTTGTCGGGGGGGGAGACCCAGTACTTC. The V gene is TRBV5-4, the J gene TRBJ2-5, with 8 bases aligning to TRBD2. This CDR3 is built from 13 residues. CDR1 is SGHNT and CDR2 is YYREEE in the germline V gene (reference sequence). With 1 base clipped from V and 5 bases from J, the junction kept 1 base outside the gene matches.

The V gene is TRBV7-2, the J gene TRBJ2-7, with 7 bases aligning to TRBD2. CDR1 is SGHTA, CDR2 FQGNSA, per germline. With V trimmed by 1 base and J by 5 bases, 11 bases remained unmatched. The CDR3 has 16 amino acids. The CDR3 sequence is CASSLGPPGGGDEQYF. The CDR3 DNA reads as TGTGCCAGCAGCTTAGGCCCCCCCGGGGGAGGGGACGAGCAGTACTTC.

The chain couples TRBV6-5 to TRBJ2-6, with 8 bases aligning to TRBD1. The CDR3 length is 15 residues. J was trimmed by 10 bases and V by 6 bases; bases with no gene match: 11. Germline V CDR1 and CDR2: MNHEY, SVGAGI. In nucleotides, the CDR3 is TGTGCCAGCAGCCCCGACCCGACAGGGGTTAACGTCCTGACTTTC. Translating it yields CASSPDPTGVNVLTF.

The rearrangement links TRBV27 to TRBJ2-1; 9 bases align to TRBD2. CDR1 MNHEY and CDR2 SMNVEV come from the germline V gene (reference sequence). The ends lost 6 bases at V and 4 bases at J; junction bases unmatched: 1. The CDR3 is 13 amino acids. The CDR3 reads CASSTSGYNEQFF. In DNA form, the CDR3 reads TGTGCCAGCAGCACTAGCGGGTACAATGAGCAGTTCTTC.

V is TRBV5-1 and J is TRBJ1-1; 7 nucleotides match TRBD1. Per germline, CDR1 SGHRS and CDR2 YFSETQ. V shed 0 bases, J shed 4 bases, and the junction held 15 bases outside the gene matches. This CDR3 has 18 residues. This chain's CDR3 is CASSLAATGNLGGTEAFF. In nucleotides, the CDR3 is TGCGCCAGCAGCTTGGCGGCGACAGGGAATCTGGGAGGCACTGAAGCTTTCTTT.

The chain is built from TRBV7-8 and TRBJ1-6; D remains ambiguous. The CDR3 length is 15 residues. Germline V gives CDR1 SGHVS, CDR2 FQNEAQ. V dropped 0 bases and J dropped 8 bases, with 11 bases sitting between them. The chain's CDR3 is CASSLAAARYSPLHF. The CDR3 nucleotides are TGTGCCAGCAGCTTAGCGGCCGCCCGTTATTCACCCCTCCACTTT.

The J gene is TRBJ1-4, the V gene TRBV18, with 7 bases aligning to TRBD1. Germline assignment: CDR1 KGHSH and CDR2 LQKENI. The CDR3 has 13 residues. V trimming: 5 bases; J trimming: 8 bases; junction bases outside the gene matches: 5. The DNA of the CDR3 is TGTGCCAGCTCAGACAGGGAGTCCGAAAAACTGTTTTTT. Encoded protein: CASSDRESEKLFF.

This clone was found a few times. The chain joins TRBV18 to TRBJ1-1; maybe TRBD1 (5 bases). Germline CDR1 reads KGHSH; CDR2 reads LQKENI. This CDR3 comprises 16 residues. Trimming removed 0 bases from V and 2 bases from J, with 13 bases in between. CDR3 residues: CASSPPGSGLNTEAFF. As DNA, the CDR3 is TGTGCCAGCTCACCACCTGGGTCGGGACTCAACACTGAAGCTTTCTTT.

This chain connects TRBV5-4 to TRBJ2-1, with 12 bases matching TRBD2. V lost 5 bases to trimming and J lost 6 bases; unmatched junction nucleotides: 9. CDR3 length: 16 amino acids. Germline loops: CDR1 SGHNT, CDR2 YYREEE (reference sequence). The CDR3 sequence is CASSQDLLAGGNEQFF. CDR3 coding DNA: TGTGCCAGCAGTCAAGACTTACTAGCGGGGGGCAATGAGCAGTTCTTC.

A single count supports this clone. This sequence joins TRBV11-3 and TRBJ1-1; D is uncertain. The V and J ends lost 5 bases and 6 bases respectively, with 16 bases between them. There are 14 residues in the CDR3. From germline, CDR1 is SGHNT and CDR2 YENEEA. The CDR3 nucleotides read TGTGCCAGCAGCCAAAGCGTTAGAACTTCTGAAGCTTTCTTT. Translating gives CASSQSVRTSEAFF. Complete variable domain (other parts from reference TRBV11-3 and TRBJ1-1): EAGVVQSPRYKIIEKKQPVAFWCNPISGHNTLYWYLQNLGQGPELLIRYENEEAVDDSQLPKDRFSAERLKGVDSTLKIQPAELGDSAVYLCASSQSVRTSEAFFGQGTRLTVV.

V gene TRBV6-2 or TRBV6-3 combines with J gene TRBJ1-2; 7 bases line up with TRBD1. Germline lookup yields CDR1 MNHEY and CDR2 SVGEGT. The CDR3 loop spans 14 amino acids. V dropped 5 bases and J dropped 1; count of bases not matched to a gene: 4. DNA for the CDR3: TGTGCCAGCAGTGCCCGACAGGGTAACTATGGCTACACCTTC. This sequence encodes CASSARQGNYGYTF.

The V gene is TRBV12-2, the J gene TRBJ2-7; the DNA was not compared with TRBD2, the D call given in the table. TRBV12-2 is labeled a pseudogene. The CDR3 consists of 16 residues. As DNA, the CDR3 is TGTGCAAGTCGCTTAGCATGCGTTTGGCTAGACGACGAGCAGTACTTC. Protein product: CASRLACVWLDDEQYF.

The V gene is TRBV5-8, the J gene TRBJ2-5, with 7 positions matching TRBD1. From germline, CDR1 is SGHTS and CDR2 YDEGEE. Trimming cost V 0 bases and J 5 bases; bases outside gene matches: 10. CDR3 size: 16 residues. CDR3 in amino acids: CASSLVGGHTRETQYF. In DNA, the CDR3 is TGTGCCAGCAGCTTGGTAGGGGGCCACACCCGGGAGACCCAGTACTTC.

This rearrangement joins TRBV9 to TRBJ2-3; 10 nucleotides match TRBD2. The CDR3 spans 14 residues. With V trimmed by 4 bases and J by 4 bases, 3 bases remained unmatched. In germline, CDR1 is SGDLS, CDR2 YYNGEE. CDR3 protein: CASSILAGADTQYF. The CDR3, as DNA: TGTGCCAGCAGCATCCTAGCGGGGGCAGATACGCAGTATTTT. The full variable domain, completed using reference TRBV9 and TRBJ2-3, is DSGVTQTPKHLITATGQRVTLRCSPRSGDLSVYWYQQSLDQGLQFLIQYYNGEERAKGNILERFSAQQFPDLHSELNLSSLELGDSALYFCASSILAGADTQYFGPGTRLTVL.

Note on this clone: Other DNA sequences of this sample code for an identical CDR3. As DNA, the CDR3 is TGTGCCAGCAGCTTAGGGCTAGCGAGCACAGATACGCAGTATTTT. As protein: CASSLGLASTDTQYF. V is TRBV7-3 and J is TRBJ2-3; a possible D gene is TRBD2 (6 bases). The CDR3 runs 15 residues. V was trimmed by 2 bases and J by 0 bases, leaving 9 bases between them. Germline V gives CDR1 SGHTA, CDR2 FQGTGA. Together with reference TRBV7-3 and TRBJ2-3, the CDR3 gives the full variable domain: GAGVSQTPSNKVTEKGKYVELRCDPISGHTALYWYRQSLGQGPEFLIYFQGTGAADDSGLPNDRFFAVRPEGSVSTLKIQRTERGDSAVYLCASSLGLASTDTQYFGPGTRLTVL.

V gene TRBV4-1 combines with J gene TRBJ1-5, with D perhaps TRBD1 (6 bases). V was trimmed by 0 bases and J by 4 bases, leaving 16 bases between them. Germline V gives CDR1 MGHRA, CDR2 YSYEKL. The CDR3 runs 17 residues. CDR3 in amino acids: CASSQDRGTLTNQPQHF. The CDR3 coding sequence is TGCGCCAGCAGCCAAGATCGAGGGACACTAACTAATCAGCCCCAGCATTTT.

This rearrangement joins TRBV19 to TRBJ2-3, with TRBD2 identical over 13 bases. Germline-derived CDR1 and CDR2 are LNHDA and SQIVND (reference sequence). The junction had 6 bases not matched to a gene; V was cut back by 9 bases and J by 6 bases. The CDR3 is 14 amino acids. CDR3 nucleotide sequence: TGTGCCAGCTCGACTAGCGGGGGGAGGGATACGCAGTATTTT. Its translation: CASSTSGGRDTQYF.